The clone carrying this T cell receptor beta chain was seen at least ten times. Its specificity is not known. The data belong to a study of T cells in Graves' hyperthyroidism and ophthalmopathy. General study findings and limits: Before onset, by a median of around 6.1 months, the model predicted ophthalmopathy.

What was amplified from RNA transcripts were TCR beta CDR3 regions. Researchers ran a first-round RT-PCR on the TCR CDR3 using the HTBI primer set. Each CDR3 protein is one row after TCRdb ran MiXCR on the multiplex PCR reads. The data contain more than 300,000 distinct CDR3 sequences, roughly 15% of them singletons. With a duration under 2 months, the hyperthyroidism was newly diagnosed in patients aged 18 to 65. Trimming at V came to 1 base and at J to 3 bases, leaving 0 bases not matched to a gene. This CDR3 spans 13 amino acids. Germline V gene sequence: CDR1 DFQATT, CDR2 SNEGSKA (reference sequence).

The origin of this receptor is a woman in her 30s with Graves' hyperthyroidism that later progressed to Graves' ophthalmopathy. The rearrangement links TRBV20-1 to TRBJ2-7; 10 nucleotides line up with TRBD2. Sample: blood. The CDR3 protein is CSARGLAGYEQYF. CDR3 coding DNA: TGCAGTGCTAGAGGACTAGCGGGCTACGAGCAGTACTTC.